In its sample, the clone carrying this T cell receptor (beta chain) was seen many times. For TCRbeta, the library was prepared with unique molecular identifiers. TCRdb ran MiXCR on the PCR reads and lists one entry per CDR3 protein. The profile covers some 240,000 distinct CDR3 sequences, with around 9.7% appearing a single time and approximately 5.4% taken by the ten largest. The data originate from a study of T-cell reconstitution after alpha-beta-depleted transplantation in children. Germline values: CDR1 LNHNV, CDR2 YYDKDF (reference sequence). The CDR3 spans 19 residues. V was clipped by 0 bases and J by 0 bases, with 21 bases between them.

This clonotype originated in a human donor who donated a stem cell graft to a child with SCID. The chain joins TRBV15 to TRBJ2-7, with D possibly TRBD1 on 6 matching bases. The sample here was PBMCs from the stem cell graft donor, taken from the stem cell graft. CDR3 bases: TGTGCCACCAGCAGAGATCGGGGCAGGGGCACCCTACTCTCCTACGAGCAGTACTTC. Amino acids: CATSRDRGRGTLLSYEQYF. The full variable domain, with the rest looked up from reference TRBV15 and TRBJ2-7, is DAMVIQNPRYQVTQFGKPVTLSCSQTLNHNVMYWYQQKSSQAPKLLFHYYDKDFNNEADTPDNFQSRRPNTSFCFLDIRSPGLGDTAMYLCATSRDRGRGTLLSYEQYFGPGTRLTVT.